These 18 T cell receptor beta chains were all obtained from the same sample, sequenced in a study of T cell responses to AZD1222 COVID-19 vaccine. TCRdb keeps only in-frame clones here, not all; method: immunoSEQ multiplex PCR. Of 140,000 to 150,000 clones in the sample, approximately 86% were seen once. The specimen was peripheral blood, collected 28 days after the second dose of the MenACWY control vaccine. The source is an adult who received the MenACWY meningococcal vaccine as a control.

The CDR3 sequence: CASSETERNQPQHF. CDR3 DNA: TGTGCCAGCAGTGAGACAGAAAGGAATCAGCCCCAGCATTTT. The genes are TRBV2 and TRBJ1-5, with D perhaps TRBD1 (5 bases). Trimming removed 3 bases from V and 4 bases from J, with 10 bases in between. Per the germline V gene, CDR1 is SNHLY and CDR2 is FYNNEI. The CDR3 runs to 14 residues.

In DNA, the CDR3 is TGTGCCAGCGCGCTGGAGGGGGGCACTGAAGCTTTCTTT. Amino acids: CASALEGGTEAFF. The V gene is TRBV6-4, the J gene TRBJ1-1, with D maybe TRBD1 (6 bases). The CDR3 runs 13 residues. Trimming stripped 8 bases from V and 4 bases from J, with 14 bases between. CDR1 and CDR2 from the germline V gene are MRHNA and SNTAGT.

The chain has TRBV7-2 and TRBJ2-7; D might be TRBD1 (5 bases). CDR3 length equals 13 residues. Germline V gene sequence: CDR1 SGHTA, CDR2 FQGNSA. V was clipped by 5 bases and J by 5 bases, with 13 bases between them. CDR3 residues: CASSQGQDNEQYF. For the CDR3, the DNA is TGTGCCAGCAGCCAAGGCCAGGACAACGAGCAGTACTTC.

CDR3 amino acids: CASRPQGAASPLHF. CDR3 bases: TGTGCCAGTAGGCCACAGGGGGCGGCTTCACCCCTCCACTTT. This chain uses TRBV19 with TRBJ1-6; TRBD1 aligns across 9 bases. The CDR3 extends over 14 amino acids. V lost 6 bases and J lost 9; bases outside the gene matches: 6. Looked up from germline, CDR1 is LNHDA and CDR2 is SQIVND (reference sequence).

This sequence joins TRBV27 and TRBJ1-1; D may be TRBD1 (5 bases). CDR3 length equals 17 residues. The ends were cut back, 3 bases at V and 0 bases at J, with 17 bases in the middle. Germline CDR1 MNHEY, CDR2 SMNVEV (reference sequence). CDR3 coding DNA: TGTGCCAGCAGTTTTTACCCCAAGGGACCATTGAACACTGAAGCTTTCTTT. Its protein product is CASSFYPKGPLNTEAFF.

V is TRBV11-2 and J is TRBJ2-3, with D unresolved. Germline lookup yields CDR1 SGHAT and CDR2 FQNNGV. This CDR3 comprises 16 residues. Trimming took 1 base from V and 0 from J, leaving 11 bases between them. This CDR3 reads CASSLGVQLSTDTQYF. The DNA for the CDR3 is TGTGCCAGCAGCTTAGGCGTTCAGCTAAGCACAGATACGCAGTATTTT. The whole variable domain, remainder taken from reference TRBV11-2 and TRBJ2-3, is EAGVAQSPRYKIIEKRQSVAFWCNPISGHATLYWYQQILGQGPKLLIQFQNNGVVDDSQLPKDRFSAERLKGVDSTLKIQPAKLEDSAVYLCASSLGVQLSTDTQYFGPGTRLTVL.

This clone was counted a single time. The rearrangement links TRBV11-2 to TRBJ2-1; D not certain. The V gene lost 0 bases and the J gene lost 7 bases, with 10 bases spanning the gap. The V gene's germline CDR1 is SGHAT and CDR2 FQNNGV. This CDR3 is 14 amino acids long. CDR3: CASSLDGPRNEQFF. CDR3 nucleotides: TGTGCCAGCAGCTTAGATGGACCGCGGAATGAGCAGTTCTTC.

V usage is TRBV3-1 (or the pseudogene TRBV3-2) and J usage is TRBJ2-3, with 7 bases identical to TRBD2. The junction had 8 bases not matched to a gene; V was cut back by 3 bases and J by 2 bases. CDR3 length: 16 amino acids. Germline CDR1 LGHDT, CDR2 YNNKEL (reference sequence). CDR3 residues: CASSHLGRETTDTQYF. CDR3 nucleotide sequence: TGTGCCAGCAGCCACCTAGGGCGGGAGACCACAGATACGCAGTATTTT.

J is TRBJ1-1 and V is TRBV6-2 or TRBV6-3; D not certain. Between the trimmed V and J ends, which lost 3 bases and 3 bases, there was a span of 8 bases. This CDR3 is 13 amino acids long. Germline loops: CDR1 MNHEY, CDR2 SVGEGT. CDR3 protein: CASSYEEYTEAFF. Written as DNA, the CDR3 is TGTGCCAGCAGTTATGAGGAGTACACTGAAGCTTTCTTT.

In this sample, this clone turned up once. The chain combines TRBV9 with TRBJ1-3; D not resolved. This CDR3 contains 14 residues. Trimming stripped 0 bases from V and 8 bases from J, with 12 bases between. Per the germline V gene, CDR1 is SGDLS and CDR2 is YYNGEE. The CDR3 protein is CASSVGGNLDTIYF. The CDR3 DNA is TGTGCCAGCAGCGTAGGTGGAAATTTAGACACCATATATTTT.

The chain is built from TRBV19 and TRBJ1-3, with TRBD1 as a possible D gene (5 bases). V lost 4 bases to trimming and J lost 4 bases, with 17 bases between them. The CDR3 extends over 16 amino acids. In germline, CDR1 is LNHDA, CDR2 SQIVND (reference sequence). DNA of the CDR3: TGTGCCAGTAGTAGAGCCGGGACCCAGTACGGAAACACCATATATTTT. This encodes CASSRAGTQYGNTIYF.

This chain uses TRBV7-2 with TRBJ1-1, with D tentatively TRBD1 (5 bases). The CDR3 is made up of 13 amino acids. Germline CDR1 and CDR2: SGHTA and FQGNSA. V was clipped by 5 bases and J by 5 bases, with 12 bases between them. CDR3 amino acids: CASSPVGVTEAFF. The CDR3 nucleotides read TGTGCCAGCAGCCCGGTGGGGGTTACTGAAGCTTTCTTT.

V and J are TRBV30 and TRBJ2-7, with 9 bases aligning to TRBD1. Germline V lookup: CDR1 GTSNPN, CDR2 SVGIG (reference sequence). CDR3 length: 13 residues. The V segment lost 2 bases and the J segment 4 bases; nucleotides outside the gene matches: 3. CDR3 residues: CAWSNRGLYEQYF. DNA for the CDR3: TGTGCCTGGAGTAACAGGGGGCTGTACGAGCAGTACTTC.

At least ten counts were recorded for this clone. This sequence joins TRBV19 and TRBJ1-6, with TRBD1 identical over 9 bases. CDR1 is LNHDA, CDR2 SQIVND, per germline (reference sequence). Trimming removed 5 bases from V and 7 bases from J; junction bases left unmatched: 9. The CDR3 is 16 residues long. The DNA of the CDR3 is TGTGCCAGTAGTGTCCGGATGGGACAGGGCAATTCACCCCTCCACTTT. This codes for CASSVRMGQGNSPLHF.

This chain links TRBV7-2 with TRBJ2-2; D might be TRBD2 (6 bases). Germline V gene data show CDR1 as SGHTA and CDR2 as FQGNSA. The CDR3 sequence is 14 residues long. V lost 3 bases and J lost 3, with 8 bases in between. The CDR3 region has the DNA TGTGCCAGCAGCTTCAGGAGGGACACCGGGGAGCTGTTTTTT. As protein: CASSFRRDTGELFF. Full variable domain (rest looked up from reference TRBV7-2 and TRBJ2-2): GAGVSQSPSNKVTEKGKDVELRCDPISGHTALYWYRQSLGQGLEFLIYFQGNSAPDKSGLPSDRFSAERTGGSVSTLTIQRTQQEDSAVYLCASSFRRDTGELFFGEGSRLTVL.

The chain recombines TRBV7-9 with TRBJ1-4; 7 bases are a match to TRBD1. V was clipped by 7 bases and J by 4 bases; unmatched bases: 6. CDR1 and CDR2 (germline): SEHNR, FQNEAQ (reference sequence). The CDR3 consists of 14 residues. The CDR3 DNA follows: TGTGCCAGCATCCTGACAGGGTATAATGAAAAACTGTTTTTT. Protein product: CASILTGYNEKLFF.

This rearrangement joins TRBV11-2 to TRBJ2-7; 11 bases are shared with TRBD2. The trim removed 1 base at V and 7 bases at J, leaving 6 bases unmatched. Per the germline V gene, CDR1 is SGHAT and CDR2 is FQNNGV. The CDR3 has 15 amino acids. CDR3 in amino acids: CASSLVLAGVGEQYF. The CDR3 DNA reads TGTGCCAGCAGCTTAGTACTAGCGGGAGTTGGAGAGCAGTACTTC.

This clone occurred once. V and J are TRBV7-2 and TRBJ1-5; a weak D match, TRBD1 (6 bases). Germline CDR1 reads SGHTA; CDR2 reads FQGNSA. The CDR3 runs 15 residues. The V and J ends lost 5 bases and 6 bases respectively, with 17 bases between them. The CDR3 protein is CASSISARGGQPQHF. CDR3 bases: TGTGCCAGCAGCATATCTGCCAGGGGTGGTCAGCCCCAGCATTTT.